This T cell receptor (beta chain) was obtained from a study of T cell repertoires in cytomegalovirus infection. Overall study context: In the study, CMV epitopes included recently identified HLA-C-restricted and well-studied HLA-B-restricted ones. General observations from the study: Cumulative frequency of public TCR beta families picked out carriers of CMV plus the relevant HLA.

This clonotype was counted ten times or more. The antigen is undetermined. Between the trimmed V and J ends, which lost 1 base and 0 bases, there was a span of 10 bases. The length of the CDR3 is 16 residues. Germline CDR1 is SGHTA and CDR2 is FQGNSA. TCRdb re-derived calls from the reads in MiXCR, one entry per CDR3 protein. The repertoire holds around 300,000 distinct CDR3 sequences, with about 20% as singletons. This rearrangement joins TRBV7-2 to TRBJ1-5; D remains unclear. This specimen was cultured PBMCs, taken from culture after CMV antigen stimulation. The source is a human donor in good health (CMV status not recorded). Some clones in this sample may be carry-over from other donors' samples. For the CDR3, the DNA is TGTGCCAGCAGCTTAGTACGGCAGAATAGCAATCAGCCCCAGCATTTT. Protein sequence: CASSLVRQNSNQPQHF. Complete variable domain (other parts from reference TRBV7-2 and TRBJ1-5): GAGVSQSPSNKVTEKGKDVELRCDPISGHTALYWYRQSLGQGLEFLIYFQGNSAPDKSGLPSDRFSAERTGGSVSTLTIQRTQQEDSAVYLCASSLVRQNSNQPQHFGDGTRLSIL.